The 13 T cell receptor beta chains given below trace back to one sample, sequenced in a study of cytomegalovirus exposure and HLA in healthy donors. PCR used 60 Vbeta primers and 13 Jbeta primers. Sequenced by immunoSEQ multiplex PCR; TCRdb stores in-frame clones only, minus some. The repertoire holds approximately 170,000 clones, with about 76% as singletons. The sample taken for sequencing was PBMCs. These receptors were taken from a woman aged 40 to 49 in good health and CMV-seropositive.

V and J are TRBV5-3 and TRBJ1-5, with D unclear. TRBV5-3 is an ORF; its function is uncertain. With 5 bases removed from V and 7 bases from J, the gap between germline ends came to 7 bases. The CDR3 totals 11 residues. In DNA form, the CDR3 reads TGTGCCAGAAGGCGGTGGCAGCCCCAGCATTTT. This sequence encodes CARRRWQPQHF.

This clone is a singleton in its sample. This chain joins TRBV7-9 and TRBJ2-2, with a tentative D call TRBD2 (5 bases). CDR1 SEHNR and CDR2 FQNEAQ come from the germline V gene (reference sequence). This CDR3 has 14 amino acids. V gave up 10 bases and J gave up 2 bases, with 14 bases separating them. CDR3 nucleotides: TGTGCCAAGTCGCGGACTGTTAACACCGGGGAGCTGTTTTTT. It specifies CAKSRTVNTGELFF. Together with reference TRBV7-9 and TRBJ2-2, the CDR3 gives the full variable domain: DTGVSQNPRHKITKRGQNVTFRCDPISEHNRLYWYRQTLGQGPEFLTYFQNEAQLEKSRLLSDRFSAERPKGSFSTLEIQRTEQGDSAMYLCAKSRTVNTGELFFGEGSRLTVL.

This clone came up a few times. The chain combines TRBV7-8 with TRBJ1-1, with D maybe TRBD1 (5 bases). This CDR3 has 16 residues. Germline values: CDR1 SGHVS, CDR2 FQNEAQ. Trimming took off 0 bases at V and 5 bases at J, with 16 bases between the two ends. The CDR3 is CASSLAPVGGTTEAFF. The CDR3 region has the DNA TGTGCCAGCAGCTTAGCCCCCGTGGGGGGGACGACTGAAGCTTTCTTT.

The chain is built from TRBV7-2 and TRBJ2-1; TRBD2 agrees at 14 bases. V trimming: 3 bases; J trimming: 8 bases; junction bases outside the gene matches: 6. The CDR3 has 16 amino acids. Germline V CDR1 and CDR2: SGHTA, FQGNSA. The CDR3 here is CASSLGGLAGAYEQFF. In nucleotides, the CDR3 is TGTGCCAGCAGCTTGGGGGGACTAGCGGGAGCCTATGAGCAGTTCTTC.

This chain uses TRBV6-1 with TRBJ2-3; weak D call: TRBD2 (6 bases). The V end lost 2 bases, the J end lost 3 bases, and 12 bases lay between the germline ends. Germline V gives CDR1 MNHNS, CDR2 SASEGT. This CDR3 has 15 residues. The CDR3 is CASSESAGLTDTQYF. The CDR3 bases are TGTGCCAGCAGTGAATCCGCGGGGCTGACAGATACGCAGTATTTT.

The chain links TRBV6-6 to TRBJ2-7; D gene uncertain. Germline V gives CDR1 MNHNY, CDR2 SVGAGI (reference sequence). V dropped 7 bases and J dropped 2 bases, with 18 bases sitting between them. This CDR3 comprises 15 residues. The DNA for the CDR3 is TGTGCCAGCACCATTCTTGGGCCGAGTGCCTACGAGCAGTACTTC. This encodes CASTILGPSAYEQYF.

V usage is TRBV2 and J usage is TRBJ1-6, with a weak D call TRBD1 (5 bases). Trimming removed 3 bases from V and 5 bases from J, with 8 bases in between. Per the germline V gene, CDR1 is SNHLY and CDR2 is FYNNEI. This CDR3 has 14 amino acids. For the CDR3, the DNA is TGTGCCAGCAGTGAGGCAGGGAATAATTCACCCCTCCACTTT. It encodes CASSEAGNNSPLHF.

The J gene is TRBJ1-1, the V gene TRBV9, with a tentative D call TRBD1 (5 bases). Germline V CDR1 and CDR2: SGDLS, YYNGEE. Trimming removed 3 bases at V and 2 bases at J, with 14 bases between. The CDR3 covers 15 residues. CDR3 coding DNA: TGTGCCAGCAGCGCTTTTTCGGGGGGTAACACTGAAGCTTTCTTT. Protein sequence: CASSAFSGGNTEAFF.

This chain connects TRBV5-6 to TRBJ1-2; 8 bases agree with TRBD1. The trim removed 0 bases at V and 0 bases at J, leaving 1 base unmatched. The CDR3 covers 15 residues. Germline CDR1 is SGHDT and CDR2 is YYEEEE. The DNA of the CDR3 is TGTGCCAGCAGCTTGGAGGGACAGGCTAACTATGGCTACACCTTC. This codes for CASSLEGQANYGYTF. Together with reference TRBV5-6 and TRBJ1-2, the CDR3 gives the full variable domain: DAGVTQSPTHLIKTRGQQVTLRCSPKSGHDTVSWYQQALGQGPQFIFQYYEEEERQRGNFPDRFSGHQFPNYSSELNVNALLLGDSALYLCASSLEGQANYGYTFGSGTRLTVV.

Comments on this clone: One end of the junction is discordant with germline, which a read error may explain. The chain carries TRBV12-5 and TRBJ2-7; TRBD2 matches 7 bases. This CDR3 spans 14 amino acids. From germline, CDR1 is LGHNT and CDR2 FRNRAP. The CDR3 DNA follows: TGTGCTAGTGGCTTGGGGGGGAGGGCCTACGAGCAGTACTTC. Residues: CASGLGGRAYEQYF.

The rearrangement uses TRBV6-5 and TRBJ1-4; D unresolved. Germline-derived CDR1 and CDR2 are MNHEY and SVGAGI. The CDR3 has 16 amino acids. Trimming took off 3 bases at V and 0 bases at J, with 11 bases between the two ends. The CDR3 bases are TGTGCCAGCAGTTATCGAGGGCTTGCAACTAATGAAAAACTGTTTTTT. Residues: CASSYRGLATNEKLFF.

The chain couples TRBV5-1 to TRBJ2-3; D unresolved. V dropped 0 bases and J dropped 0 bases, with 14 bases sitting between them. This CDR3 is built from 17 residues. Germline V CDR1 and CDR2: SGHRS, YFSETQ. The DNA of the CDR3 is TGCGCCAGCAGCTTGGGGGCAGTACCCTCCAGCACAGATACGCAGTATTTT. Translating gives CASSLGAVPSSTDTQYF.

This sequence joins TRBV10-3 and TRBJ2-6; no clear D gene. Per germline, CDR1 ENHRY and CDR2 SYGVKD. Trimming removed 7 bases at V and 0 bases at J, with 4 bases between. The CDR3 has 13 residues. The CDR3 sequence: CAITSSGANVLTF. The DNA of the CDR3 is TGTGCCATCACCAGCTCTGGGGCCAACGTCCTGACTTTC.